This T cell receptor (beta chain) was sequenced in a study of CD8 T cells in Susac syndrome. The V gene lost 5 bases and the J gene lost 2 bases, with 18 bases spanning the gap. This CDR3 contains 15 residues. Looked up from germline, CDR1 is DFQATT and CDR2 is SNEGSKA (reference sequence). An input of about 0.5 to 1 ug of RNA was subjected to reverse transcription using random hexamers. TCRdb re-derived calls from the immunoSEQ multiplex PCR reads in MiXCR, one entry per CDR3 protein. The sample records about 150,000 distinct CDR3 sequences, 95% being singletons. This clonotype was sampled from a human donor with Susac syndrome. What was sequenced was CD8+ T cells from PBMCs. The chain couples TRBV20-1 to TRBJ2-5; perhaps D is TRBD1 or TRBD2 (6 bases each). CDR3 nucleotides: TGCAGTGCTCGGTCATGGGGGCGGGATCAAGAGACCCAGTACTTC. Translating it yields CSARSWGRDQETQYF.